These 9 T cell receptor beta chains were all obtained from the same sample, sequenced in a study of control samples from healthy donors and cancer patients (dated by TCRdb to 2018 to 2021). Library construction relied on the immunoSEQ multiplex PCR assay. Here the immuneACCESS table is served through TCRdb, limited to in-frame sequences with V and J called. Missing clones are a known gap in these copies; in checked studies unresolved V genes cover under half, and the rest lacks a known reason. In all, the sample holds 20,000 to 30,000 clones, and about 81% of those were seen once. Clones ranked in the top ten supply approximately 22% of the sample. The sample was PBMCs. These receptor sequences come from a man in his fifties or sixties with colorectal cancer.

This chain uses TRBV28 with TRBJ2-4; 8 bases match TRBD1. The CDR3 covers 14 residues. The trim removed 10 bases at V and 10 bases at J, leaving 15 bases unmatched. Germline lookup yields CDR1 MDHEN and CDR2 SYDVKM. CDR3 DNA sequence: TGTGCCACCGGACAGGGACTGGTGATAAGGATTCAGTACTTC. Translated, it gives CATGQGLVIRIQYF.

The chain uses TRBV13 and TRBJ2-1, with unresolved D. The germline CDR1 and CDR2 sequences are PRHDT and FYEKMQ (reference sequence). The CDR3 sequence is 14 residues long. V was pared by 5 bases and J by 9 bases, with 17 bases between. Here the CDR3 DNA reads TGTGCCAGCAGCCCAAAGAAGTGGGTCAGTGAGCAGTTCTTC. This sequence encodes CASSPKKWVSEQFF.

The rearrangement uses TRBV6-5 and TRBJ2-2; D perhaps matches TRBD1 (6 bases). The CDR3 contains 15 residues. The V and J ends lost 2 bases and 7 bases respectively, with 14 bases between them. CDR1 is MNHEY and CDR2 is SVGAGI in the germline V gene. The CDR3 loop is CASSYLQGSGGELFF. The CDR3 DNA follows: TGTGCCAGCAGTTACCTACAGGGTAGTGGCGGGGAGCTGTTTTTT.

The V call is TRBV24-1, the J call TRBJ1-3, with D hard to call. The CDR3 is 15 residues long. V was clipped by 8 bases and J by 2 bases, with 15 bases between them. Germline values: CDR1 KGHDR, CDR2 SFDVKD. The CDR3 sequence is CATTLYLDTGNTIYF. CDR3 sequence (DNA): TGTGCCACCACCCTGTACTTGGATACTGGAAACACCATATATTTT.

The V and J genes are TRBV5-5 and TRBJ2-7; 8 bases are a match to TRBD1. The trim removed 4 bases at V and 4 bases at J, leaving 10 bases unmatched. This CDR3 comprises 15 residues. Germline V gene data show CDR1 as SGHKS and CDR2 as YYEKEE (reference sequence). This CDR3 reads CASSPEGGTGYEQYV. The CDR3 nucleotides read TGTGCCAGCAGCCCGGAAGGAGGGACAGGATACGAGCAGTACGTC.

This sequence joins TRBV5-4 and TRBJ2-3; a possible D gene is TRBD2 (5 bases). V was pared by 4 bases and J by 12 bases, with 18 bases between. This CDR3 has 13 residues. Per the germline V gene, CDR1 is SGHNT and CDR2 is YYREEE (reference sequence). CDR3 protein: CASSIEGAPTQYF. In DNA form, the CDR3 reads TGTGCCAGCAGCATCGAGGGTGCTCCAACCCAGTATTTT.

Notes on this clone: The same CDR3 can be traced to other DNA sequences in this sample. The gene calls are TRBV24-1 and TRBJ1-2, with D possibly matching TRBD1 (5 bases). The V and J ends lost 4 bases and 0 bases respectively, with 8 bases between them. The germline V gene has CDR1 KGHDR and CDR2 SFDVKD. The CDR3 length is 14 residues. CDR3 sequence (DNA): TGTGCCACCAGTGACCCGGGGCCTAACTATGGCTACACCTTC. Its translation: CATSDPGPNYGYTF.

V usage is TRBV19 and J usage is TRBJ2-7; 10 bases align to TRBD1. J gave up 2 bases and V 4 bases, and 5 bases lay outside the gene matches. Germline CDR1 is LNHDA and CDR2 is SQIVND (reference sequence). This CDR3 has 15 amino acids. This chain's CDR3 is CASSKGQGLAYEQYF. As DNA, the CDR3 is TGTGCCAGTAGTAAGGGACAGGGGTTAGCCTACGAGCAGTACTTC. Combining the CDR3 with reference TRBV19 and TRBJ2-7 gives the whole variable domain DGGITQSPKYLFRKEGQNVTLSCEQNLNHDAMYWYRQDPGQGLRLIYYSQIVNDFQKGDIAEGYSVSREKKESFPLTVTSAQKNPTAFYLCASSKGQGLAYEQYFGPGTRLTVT.

For the CDR3, the DNA is TGTGCCAGCCGACCCGGGGGGGGCGCGGATCAGCCCCAGCATTTT. It specifies CASRPGGGADQPQHF. The rearrangement uses TRBV2 and TRBJ1-5; maybe TRBD1 (6 bases). Trimming shortened V by 8 bases and J by 5 bases, and 19 bases separated the two germline ends. The CDR3 spans 15 residues. The V gene's germline CDR1 is SNHLY and CDR2 FYNNEI.